This T cell receptor beta chain was recovered during a study of T cell responses to AZD1222 COVID-19 vaccine. CDR1 and CDR2 (germline): MGHRA, YSYEKL. The CDR3 runs to 15 residues. The germline V and J ends were trimmed by 1 base and 0 bases, with 7 bases remaining between them. To note about this clone: The antigen remains unidentified.

Study observations and caveats: Nearly half of unique spike-specific TCRs reportedly avoided B.1.351 and B.1.1.7 mutated regions. Baseline antibody screening turned up just six seropositive AZD1222 recipients.

Measured with immunoSEQ multiplex PCR; TCRdb has only the in-frame clones, and not every one. The table lists fewer than 110,000 clones, 90% of them singletons. The sequences come from peripheral blood, collected on day 0 of AZD1222 vaccination. The receptor comes from an adult in good health. This chain links TRBV4-1 with TRBJ2-4; no clear D gene. In DNA, the CDR3 is TGCGCCAGCAGCCAAGTAGGGCTAGCCAAAAACATTCAGTACTTC. Its translation: CASSQVGLAKNIQYF.